This T cell receptor (beta chain) was documented in a study of blood T cell repertoires in COVID-19 (dated by TCRdb to the early 2020s). Background on the whole study: Collaborator samples came from the United States, Italy and Spain and covered acute and convalescent phases of COVID-19. The prospective study material was composed of cDNA or gDNA derived from T cells, B-cell-depleted T cells, or PBMCs. The dataset comprised deeply sampled blood TCRbeta repertoires from subjects exposed to, actively infected with, or recovered from COVID-19. A freely available public database, intended as a resource for researchers studying the immune response to SARS-CoV-2, is where the repertoires were released. The samples were drawn from the first 160 participants of the ongoing ImmuneRACE study and from 1,254 subjects provided by 6 global collaborators. Sample metadata almost always included a de-identified subject ID, COVID-19 status, age in years and sex. HLA class I and class II types, where available, came from metadata supplied by the sample provider rather than from assay-based typing. The study at large found these results: The amount of clinical and demographic metadata varied by source and participant and was provided uncurated.

TCRbeta CDR3 regions were amplified from genomic DNA by means of the immunoSEQ Assay, a bias-controlled multiplex PCR. The paper's processing steps were these. Within the assay, amplification of reference gene primers was used to estimate how many nucleated cells each sample contained. To quantify the absolute abundance of each unique TCRbeta CDR3 rearrangement, sequence reads were collapsed and filtered. For each sample, productive Simpson clonality was calculated as the square root of Simpson's diversity index over productive rearrangements. Not all clones reach the TCRdb copy of this immuneACCESS table, which keeps in-frame sequences only. Checked studies attribute under half of the gap to unresolved V genes and leave the rest unexplained. That table furnishes V, J and clone size, whereas the DNA furnished D and trimming. Here the sample has about 250,000 clones; approximately 92% occur a single time. The ten largest clones take up roughly 2.5% of the sample.

Points on this clone: Which antigen it targets is not known. Base qualities are missing; no much larger clone stands one base away.

Enrolling through a virtual design, the prospective study's participants ranged in age from roughly 18 to 95 years and lived across some 22 United States geographic areas. To assign participants to cohorts, the prospective study relied on clinical history that participants themselves reported in a screening survey and a study questionnaire. ImmuneRACE Cohort 3 recovered participants were defined by two consecutive negative NP/OP PCR tests, healthcare professional clearance, or symptom resolution. Each participant in the prospective study had whole blood, serum and a nasopharyngeal or oropharyngeal swab collected by mobile phlebotomists. Prospective study participants could optionally give additional blood draws and questionnaires over an approximately 2-month period. Before DNA extraction, blood samples from the prospective study were shipped at room temperature or frozen. The CDR3 runs 18 residues from the cysteine to the phenylalanine. CDR3 DNA only is kept here, 54 bases in frame from base 1. CDR1 and CDR2, per the germline V gene, are SNHLY and FYNNEI. V loses 5 bases of germline sequence and J loses 0 bases, and the interval between the two ends is 20 bases.

Material for sequencing was PBMCs or T cells enriched from blood (not recorded which). The chain couples TRBV2 to TRBJ2-1; the best D guess is TRBD2, with 5 bases matching. The origin of this receptor is a woman younger than 35 who had recovered from COVID-19. The CDR3 reads CASSSRFASPGSYNEQFF. Here is the DNA: TGTGCCAGCAGTTCGAGGTTTGCTAGCCCTGGCTCCTACAATGAGCAGTTCTTC.